The text below deals with one T cell receptor (beta chain). Its specificity is not known. This sample was taken from a study of shared clonotypes between healthy human individuals. Study-level points and caveats: Few donors limited the genetic and exposure-history diversity represented. Memory subsets generally showed smaller estimated richness than naive subsets did.

Healthy adults negative for HIV, lacking recent acute infections or vaccinations, served as donors. CD4+ cells were split into CD45RA+ naive and CD45RA-negative memory subsets. Measured with immunoSEQ multiplex PCR; TCRdb has only the in-frame clones, and not every one. The profile covers some 2.3 million clones, with over 90% appearing a single time and under 0.45% taken by the ten largest. V shed 6 bases and J shed 7 bases, with 7 bases lying between them. CDR3 length equals 11 residues. Germline CDR1 SEHNR, CDR2 FQNEAQ (reference sequence). This receptor was taken from a man younger than 30 in good health. Some clones in this sample may be carry-over from other donors' samples. V usage is TRBV7-9 and J usage is TRBJ2-1; a weak D match, TRBD2 (5 bases). Sequencing was carried out using naive CD4+ T cells from PBMCs. Regarding subset: CD45RA+ positively selected. Written as DNA, the CDR3 is TGTGCCAGCAGAAGACTAAATGAGCAGTTCTTC. As protein: CASRRLNEQFF.